The 13 T cell receptor beta chains below come from one sample, sequenced in a study of blood T cells in healthy people across ages. Through a sample-barcoded 5' primer and a J-beta primer mix, a second PCR was run for roughly 6 to 11 cycles. One entry per CDR3 protein, called by TCRdb with MiXCR from the 5' RACE reads. Among fewer than 750,000 distinct CDR3 sequences listed, approximately 52% were seen once. The sample comprised blood. The receptors originated from a woman of 80 years or more in good health.

This chain connects TRBV6-5 to TRBJ2-1, with 11 bases lining up with TRBD2. CDR3 length: 13 residues. Losses at the gene ends were 10 bases for V and 8 bases for J; bases not matched to a gene: 7. Germline V gene lookup returns CDR1 MNHEY and CDR2 SVGAGI. The CDR3 sequence is CATLAGGPHEQFF. Here the CDR3 DNA reads TGTGCCACCTTAGCGGGGGGGCCACATGAGCAGTTCTTC.

The V gene is TRBV15, the J gene TRBJ1-1; TRBD1 aligns across 8 bases. J was trimmed by 6 bases and V by 6 bases; bases with no gene match: 6. The CDR3 is 13 residues long. The germline V gene encodes CDR1 LNHNV and CDR2 YYDKDF (reference sequence). The CDR3 bases are TGTGCCACCAGGGACAGGGTACGTTCTGAAGCTTTCTTT. Its translation: CATRDRVRSEAFF. The full variable domain, completed using reference TRBV15 and TRBJ1-1, is DAMVIQNPRYQVTQFGKPVTLSCSQTLNHNVMYWYQQKSSQAPKLLFHYYDKDFNNEADTPDNFQSRRPNTSFCFLDIRSPGLGDTAMYLCATRDRVRSEAFFGQGTRLTVV.

V usage is TRBV29-1 and J usage is TRBJ2-1; 9 bases are shared with TRBD2. In germline, CDR1 is SQVTM, CDR2 ANQGSEA. The V and J ends lost 3 bases and 7 bases, in that order; junction bases with no gene match: 7. CDR3 length: 14 residues. The DNA for the CDR3 is TGCAGCGTTGAGGGCGGGGGGGCCGTAAATGAGCAGTTCTTC. This gives the protein CSVEGGGAVNEQFF.

The chain joins TRBV29-1 to TRBJ2-1, with 10 bases matching TRBD1. CDR3 length: 14 residues. The J segment lost 3 bases and the V segment lost 5 bases, leaving 4 bases of the junction unmatched. Germline loops: CDR1 SQVTM, CDR2 ANQGSEA. The CDR3 sequence is CSVPGTGVYNEQFF. As DNA, the CDR3 is TGCAGCGTTCCCGGGACAGGGGTCTACAATGAGCAGTTCTTC.

There are many counts of this clonotype. This chain links TRBV5-1 with TRBJ2-7, with D uncertain. This CDR3 region has 14 residues. CDR1 is SGHRS and CDR2 is YFSETQ in the germline V gene. Trimming took off 0 bases at V and 3 bases at J, with 10 bases between the two ends. CDR3 coding DNA: TGCGCCAGCAGCTTGGAGCTCGGGTACTACGAGCAGTACTTC. This codes for CASSLELGYYEQYF.

As to this clonotype: A much larger clone is a single base away; this may be a read error. The chain has TRBV5-1 and TRBJ2-1; D is possibly TRBD1 or TRBD2 (5 bases each). The CDR3 covers 14 residues. Trimming left V 4 bases short and J 5 bases short, with 13 bases between. In germline, CDR1 is SGHRS, CDR2 YFSETQ. CDR3 nucleotides: TGCGCCAGCAGCCTTGGGACGACTCACAATGAGCAGTTCTTC. Protein sequence: CASSLGTTHNEQFF.

The chain uses TRBV7-2 and TRBJ2-7; 7 bases align to TRBD1. CDR1 and CDR2 (germline): SGHTA, FQGNSA. CDR3 length: 15 residues. The V and J ends lost 2 bases and 3 bases, in that order; junction bases with no gene match: 7. The CDR3 DNA follows: TGTGCCAGCAGCTTAACGACACAGGGGTTCTACGAGCAGTACTTC. Translated, it gives CASSLTTQGFYEQYF.

This clonotype has ten or more counts. The chain has TRBV7-9 and TRBJ1-2, with TRBD1 matching 7 bases. Trimming took 0 bases from V and 4 from J; bases not matched to a gene: 11. CDR1 is SEHNR and CDR2 is FQNEAQ in the germline V gene (reference sequence). The CDR3 contains 17 residues. The CDR3 nucleotides read TGTGCCAGCAGCTTAGCGGGCAACAGGGGATATTTCTATGGCTACACCTTC. It specifies CASSLAGNRGYFYGYTF.

J is TRBJ2-1 and V is TRBV7-9; no firm D call. The length of the CDR3 is 16 residues. Germline-derived CDR1 and CDR2 are SEHNR and FQNEAQ (reference sequence). V lost 7 bases and J 6 bases, leaving 22 bases between the germline ends. CDR3 in amino acids: CASTPTEGPLGNEQFF. In DNA form, the CDR3 reads TGTGCCAGCACCCCGACGGAAGGGCCCCTGGGCAATGAGCAGTTCTTC.

The chain combines TRBV7-9 with TRBJ1-1, with D unclear. Per germline, CDR1 SEHNR and CDR2 FQNEAQ (reference sequence). V lost 4 bases and J 5 bases, leaving 8 bases between the germline ends. The CDR3 runs to 12 residues. CDR3 residues: CASSSRPTEAFF. DNA of the CDR3: TGTGCCAGCAGCTCCAGACCGACTGAAGCTTTCTTT.

J is TRBJ2-4 and V is TRBV7-2; D remains ambiguous. Trimming cost V 3 bases and J 0 bases, with 15 bases left between them. Germline CDR1 SGHTA, CDR2 FQGNSA. This CDR3 is built from 17 residues. The CDR3 protein is CASSFGSSALAKNIQYF. CDR3 DNA sequence: TGTGCCAGCAGCTTTGGATCGAGCGCCCTAGCCAAAAACATTCAGTACTTC.

V gene TRBV7-9 combines with J gene TRBJ2-7; D ambiguous. V lost 7 bases to trimming and J lost 7 bases, with 11 bases between them. CDR3 length: 11 residues. Looked up from germline, CDR1 is SEHNR and CDR2 is FQNEAQ (reference sequence). The CDR3 coding sequence is TGTGCCAGCAACCCCCTCAAGGAGCAGTACTTC. Its translation: CASNPLKEQYF.

The gene calls are TRBV2 and TRBJ2-7; TRBD1 matches 7 bases. Unmatched junction bases numbered 5, after V lost 5 bases and J lost 1 base. This CDR3 is 14 amino acids long. The germline gives CDR1 SNHLY, CDR2 FYNNEI. As DNA, the CDR3 is TGTGCCAGCAGTAACCACAGGGGATCCTACGAGCAGTACTTC. Protein: CASSNHRGSYEQYF.